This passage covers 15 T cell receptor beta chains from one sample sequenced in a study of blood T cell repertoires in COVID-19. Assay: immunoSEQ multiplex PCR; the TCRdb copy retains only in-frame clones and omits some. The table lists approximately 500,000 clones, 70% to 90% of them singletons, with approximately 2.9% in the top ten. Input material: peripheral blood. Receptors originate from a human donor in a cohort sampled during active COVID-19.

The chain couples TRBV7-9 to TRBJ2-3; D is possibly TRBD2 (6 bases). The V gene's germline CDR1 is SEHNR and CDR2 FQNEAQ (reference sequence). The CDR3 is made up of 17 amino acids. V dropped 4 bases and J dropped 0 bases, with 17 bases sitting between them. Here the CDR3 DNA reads TGTGCCAGCAGCTCCCCAGGAGGGTTCCGCAGCACAGATACGCAGTATTTT. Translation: CASSSPGGFRSTDTQYF.

The CDR3 spells CAWGTGVGEAFF. DNA for the CDR3: TGTGCCTGGGGTACAGGGGTGGGTGAAGCTTTCTTT. V is TRBV30 and J is TRBJ1-1; 7 bases agree with TRBD1. J gave up 7 bases and V 5 bases, and 7 bases lay outside the gene matches. Germline V CDR1 and CDR2: GTSNPN, SVGIG (reference sequence). The CDR3 is made up of 12 amino acids.

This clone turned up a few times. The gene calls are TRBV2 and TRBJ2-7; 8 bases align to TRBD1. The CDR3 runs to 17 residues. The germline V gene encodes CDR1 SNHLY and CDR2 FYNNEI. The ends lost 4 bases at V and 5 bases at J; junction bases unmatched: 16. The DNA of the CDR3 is TGTGCCAGCAGTGGTCCCGCTTACAGGGGGAGTGACGACGAGCAGTACTTC. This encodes CASSGPAYRGSDDEQYF. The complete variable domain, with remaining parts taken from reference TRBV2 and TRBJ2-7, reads EPEVTQTPSHQVTQMGQEVILRCVPISNHLYFYWYRQILGQKVEFLVSFYNNEISEKSEIFDDQFSVERPDGSNFTLKIRSTKLEDSAMYFCASSGPAYRGSDDEQYFGPGTRLTVT.

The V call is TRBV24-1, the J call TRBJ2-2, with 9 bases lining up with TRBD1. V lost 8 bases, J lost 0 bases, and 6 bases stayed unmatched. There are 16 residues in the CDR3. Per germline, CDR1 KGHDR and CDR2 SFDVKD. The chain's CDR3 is CATNKQGASNTGELFF. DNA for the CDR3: TGTGCCACCAATAAACAGGGGGCCTCGAACACCGGGGAGCTGTTTTTT.

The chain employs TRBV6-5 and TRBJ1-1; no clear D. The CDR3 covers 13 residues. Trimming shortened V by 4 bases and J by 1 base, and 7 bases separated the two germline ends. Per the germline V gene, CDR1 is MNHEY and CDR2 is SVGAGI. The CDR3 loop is CASSSEWNTEAFF. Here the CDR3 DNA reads TGTGCCAGCAGTTCCGAGTGGAACACTGAAGCTTTCTTT.

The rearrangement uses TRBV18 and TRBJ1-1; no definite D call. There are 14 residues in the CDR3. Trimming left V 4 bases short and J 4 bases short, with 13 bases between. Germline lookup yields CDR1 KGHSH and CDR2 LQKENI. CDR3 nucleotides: TGTGCCAGCTCACGGGAGGGTGGGAGCACTGAAGCTTTCTTT. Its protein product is CASSREGGSTEAFF.

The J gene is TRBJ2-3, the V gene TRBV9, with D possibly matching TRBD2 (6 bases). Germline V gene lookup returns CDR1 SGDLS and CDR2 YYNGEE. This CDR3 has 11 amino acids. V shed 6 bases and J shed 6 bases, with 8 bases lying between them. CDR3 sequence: CASMSGDTQYF. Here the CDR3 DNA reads TGTGCCAGCATGAGCGGGGATACGCAGTATTTT.

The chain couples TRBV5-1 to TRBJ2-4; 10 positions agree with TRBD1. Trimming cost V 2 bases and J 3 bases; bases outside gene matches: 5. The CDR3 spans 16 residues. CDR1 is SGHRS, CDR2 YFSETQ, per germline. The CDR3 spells CASSLDRGHVKNIQYF. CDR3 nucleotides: TGCGCCAGCAGCTTAGACAGGGGGCACGTCAAAAACATTCAGTACTTC.

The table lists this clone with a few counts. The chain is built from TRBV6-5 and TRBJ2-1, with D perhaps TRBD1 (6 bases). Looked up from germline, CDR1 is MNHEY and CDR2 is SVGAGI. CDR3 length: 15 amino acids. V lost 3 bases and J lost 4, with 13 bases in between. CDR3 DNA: TGTGCCAGCAGTTATTACAGGGATCTTTACAATGAGCAGTTCTTC. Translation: CASSYYRDLYNEQFF.

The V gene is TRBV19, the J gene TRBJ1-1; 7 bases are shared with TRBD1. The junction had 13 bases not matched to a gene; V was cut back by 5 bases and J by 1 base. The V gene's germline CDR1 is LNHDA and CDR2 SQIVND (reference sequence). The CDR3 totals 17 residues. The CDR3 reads CASSLQGPQTKNTEAFF. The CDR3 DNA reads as TGTGCCAGTAGTTTACAGGGGCCCCAAACAAAGAACACTGAAGCTTTCTTT. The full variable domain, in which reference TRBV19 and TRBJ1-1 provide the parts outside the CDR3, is DGGITQSPKYLFRKEGQNVTLSCEQNLNHDAMYWYRQDPGQGLRLIYYSQIVNDFQKGDIAEGYSVSREKKESFPLTVTSAQKNPTAFYLCASSLQGPQTKNTEAFFGQGTRLTVV.

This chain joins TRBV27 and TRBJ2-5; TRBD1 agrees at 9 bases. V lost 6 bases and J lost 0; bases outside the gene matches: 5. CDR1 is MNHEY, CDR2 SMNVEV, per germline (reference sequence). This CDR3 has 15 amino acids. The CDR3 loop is CASRAGTGYQETQYF. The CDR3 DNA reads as TGTGCCAGCAGAGCCGGGACAGGGTACCAAGAGACCCAGTACTTC.

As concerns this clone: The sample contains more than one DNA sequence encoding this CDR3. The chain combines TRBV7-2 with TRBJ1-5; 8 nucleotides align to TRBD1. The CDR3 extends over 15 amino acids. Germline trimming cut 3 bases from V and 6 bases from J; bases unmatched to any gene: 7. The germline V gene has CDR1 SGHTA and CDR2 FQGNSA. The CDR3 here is CASSLAGGAGQPQHF. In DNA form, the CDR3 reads TGTGCCAGCAGCTTGGCAGGGGGCGCGGGTCAGCCCCAGCATTTT.

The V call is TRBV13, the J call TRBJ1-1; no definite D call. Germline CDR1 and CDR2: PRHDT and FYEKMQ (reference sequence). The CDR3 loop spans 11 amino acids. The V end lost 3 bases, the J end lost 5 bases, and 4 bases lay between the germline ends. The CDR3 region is CASSFETEAFF. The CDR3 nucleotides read TGTGCCAGCAGCTTCGAGACTGAAGCTTTCTTT.

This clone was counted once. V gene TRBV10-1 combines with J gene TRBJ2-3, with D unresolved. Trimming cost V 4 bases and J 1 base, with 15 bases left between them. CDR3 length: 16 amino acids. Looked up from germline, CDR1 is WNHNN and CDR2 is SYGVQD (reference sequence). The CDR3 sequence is CASSAPTESCTDTQYF. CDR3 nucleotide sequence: TGCGCCAGCAGTGCCCCGACTGAATCCTGCACAGATACGCAGTATTTT.

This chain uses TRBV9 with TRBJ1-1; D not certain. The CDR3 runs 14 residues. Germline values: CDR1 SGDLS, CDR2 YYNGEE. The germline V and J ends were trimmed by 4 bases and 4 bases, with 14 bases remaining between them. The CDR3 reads CASSMTPRSTEAFF. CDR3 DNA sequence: TGTGCCAGCAGCATGACTCCTAGGAGCACTGAAGCTTTCTTT.